The 6 T cell receptor beta chains presented below share a single source sample, sequenced in a study of cytomegalovirus exposure and HLA in healthy donors. Primers: 60 Vbeta forward and 13 Jbeta reverse. Some clones are missing from TCRdb's copy, which holds only in-frame ones; the method was immunoSEQ multiplex PCR. The sample includes around 180,000 clones, more than 80% of them seen just once. The sample taken for sequencing was PBMCs. All receptors derive from a male donor in good health and CMV-seronegative.

This chain uses TRBV6-1 with TRBJ2-7; 11 bases map to TRBD1. The J segment lost 3 bases and the V segment lost 2 bases, leaving 15 bases of the junction unmatched. The length of the CDR3 is 19 residues. Germline V CDR1 and CDR2: MNHNS, SASEGT. CDR3 DNA sequence: TGTGCCAGCAGTGAAATCGGACAGGGGGCGTTTGGTGGATACTACGAGCAGTACTTC. It encodes CASSEIGQGAFGGYYEQYF.

The V gene is TRBV7-2, the J gene TRBJ2-2, with 8 bases fitting TRBD2. The CDR3 runs 14 residues. The V and J ends lost 11 bases and 0 bases, in that order; junction bases with no gene match: 5. CDR1 SGHTA and CDR2 FQGNSA come from the germline V gene. The CDR3 bases are TGTGCCGGTAGCGGGGATACGAACACCGGGGAGCTGTTTTTT. This gives the protein CAGSGDTNTGELFF.

The chain carries TRBV28 and TRBJ1-2, with a possible D match to TRBD1 (5 bases). Trimming cost V 3 bases and J 5 bases, with 16 bases left between them. The CDR3 has 15 residues. Germline V gene data show CDR1 as MDHEN and CDR2 as SYDVKM. CDR3 amino acids: CASSFPLGGTYGYTF. The CDR3 DNA is TGTGCCAGCAGTTTTCCCCTGGGGGGAACGTATGGCTACACCTTC.

The rearrangement joins TRBV6-6 to TRBJ2-2; the D gene is possibly TRBD1 (6 bases). Germline CDR1 and CDR2: MNHNY and SVGAGI (reference sequence). Trimming shortened V by 8 bases and J by 7 bases, and 8 bases separated the two germline ends. The CDR3 contains 11 residues. CDR3 in DNA: TGTGCCAGCTCCAGGGGCGGGGAGCTGTTTTTT. It yields the protein CASSRGGELFF.

This chain uses TRBV28 with TRBJ2-3, with D possibly being TRBD2 (6 bases). The CDR3 is made up of 16 amino acids. V lost 4 bases and J 2 bases, leaving 16 bases between the germline ends. The germline V gene has CDR1 MDHEN and CDR2 SYDVKM. The DNA for the CDR3 is TGTGCCAGCAGTTCTAACAGAGGGACTGTCACAGATACGCAGTATTTT. This codes for CASSSNRGTVTDTQYF.

Here the CDR3 DNA reads TGTGCCAGCAGTTCACAGGGTCTACCTGGAAACACCATATATTTT. Translated, it gives CASSSQGLPGNTIYF. The chain is built from TRBV27 and TRBJ1-3; a weak D match, TRBD1 (6 bases). V lost 4 bases and J 2 bases, leaving 12 bases between the germline ends. Per germline, CDR1 MNHEY and CDR2 SMNVEV (reference sequence). CDR3 length: 15 residues.